The 13 T cell receptor beta chains presented below share a single source sample, sequenced in a study of cytomegalovirus exposure and HLA in healthy donors. The PCR had 60 Vbeta and 13 Jbeta primers. Libraries were prepared by immunoSEQ multiplex PCR; TCRdb keeps only in-frame clonotypes and omits some of them. The sample lists some 76,000 clones; around three quarters were seen once. Source material: PBMCs. The origin of the receptors is a male donor in good health and CMV-seropositive.

The chain employs TRBV5-1 and TRBJ2-5, with TRBD1 matching 10 bases. CDR1 and CDR2 from the germline V gene are SGHRS and YFSETQ. Trimming removed 4 bases from V and 5 bases from J; junction bases left unmatched: 8. This CDR3 comprises 15 residues. CDR3 in amino acids: CASSTGTGVWETQYF. CDR3 nucleotides: TGCGCCAGCAGCACTGGGACAGGGGTATGGGAGACCCAGTACTTC.

This chain connects TRBV7-9 to TRBJ2-7; 7 nucleotides line up with TRBD1. Trimming cost V 5 bases and J 1 base; bases outside gene matches: 8. Germline V CDR1 and CDR2: SEHNR, FQNEAQ (reference sequence). The CDR3 has 15 amino acids. The CDR3 is CASSRQGLGSYEQYF. The CDR3 bases are TGTGCCAGCAGCCGACAGGGTCTGGGATCCTACGAGCAGTACTTC.

The chain couples TRBV10-3 to TRBJ2-7; D possibly corresponds to TRBD1 (6 bases). The CDR3 has 13 residues. CDR1 and CDR2 from the germline V gene are ENHRY and SYGVKD. With 4 bases removed from V and 1 base from J, the gap between germline ends came to 8 bases. The CDR3 nucleotides are TGTGCCATCAGTGCCCAGGGGTCCTACGAGCAGTACTTC. Encoded protein: CAISAQGSYEQYF.

The CDR3 DNA reads as TGTGCCAGCAGGGGGACAGAGGGCACTGAAGCTTTCTTT. It is translated as CASRGTEGTEAFF. V and J are TRBV28 and TRBJ1-1; 7 bases are shared with TRBD1. The length of the CDR3 is 13 residues. Per germline, CDR1 MDHEN and CDR2 SYDVKM. V lost 6 bases to trimming and J lost 4 bases; unmatched junction nucleotides: 5.

The chain couples TRBV9 to TRBJ1-2; perhaps TRBD1 as D (6 bases). The V end was cut by 0 bases, the J end by 6 bases, with 15 bases between. Germline V gene lookup returns CDR1 SGDLS and CDR2 YYNGEE. This CDR3 spans 15 amino acids. This chain's CDR3 is CASSVGEGGIDGYTF. The CDR3 bases are TGTGCCAGCAGCGTAGGGGAGGGGGGAATCGATGGCTACACCTTC.

The genes are TRBV28 and TRBJ1-2; D is perhaps TRBD1 (6 bases). V was clipped by 5 bases and J by 8 bases, with 15 bases between them. Germline V gives CDR1 MDHEN, CDR2 SYDVKM. The CDR3 is made up of 13 amino acids. The DNA for the CDR3 is TGTGCCAGCAGTCTTGGGGGGGGCTTGGGCTACACCTTC. Translating it yields CASSLGGGLGYTF.

The rearrangement uses TRBV2 and TRBJ1-2, with 7 positions matching TRBD1. This CDR3 contains 13 residues. Germline lookup yields CDR1 SNHLY and CDR2 FYNNEI. V lost 8 bases and J lost 2; bases outside the gene matches: 5. The CDR3 DNA sequence: TGTGCCAGCCGACAGGGACCAAACTATGGCTACACCTTC. Amino acid sequence: CASRQGPNYGYTF.

In its sample, this clone was seen a few times. V and J are TRBV2 and TRBJ2-7, with D perhaps TRBD1 (7 bases). This CDR3 comprises 14 residues. Germline CDR1 is SNHLY and CDR2 is FYNNEI. V gave up 7 bases and J gave up 3 bases, with 16 bases separating them. The CDR3 reads CASTGVRGLYEQYF. In nucleotides, the CDR3 is TGTGCCAGCACGGGGGTGAGGGGGCTCTACGAGCAGTACTTC.

The CDR3 DNA reads as TGTGCCAGCAGCTTACTGATGTTGCAGGCCAACAATGAGCAGTTCTTC. This encodes CASSLLMLQANNEQFF. The chain uses TRBV11-2 and TRBJ2-1; D not certain. This CDR3 has 16 residues. V dropped 2 bases and J dropped 5 bases, with 16 bases sitting between them. CDR1 is SGHAT, CDR2 FQNNGV, per germline.

This chain links TRBV7-8 with TRBJ2-7; TRBD2 matches 8 bases. The CDR3 length is 16 residues. CDR1 SGHVS and CDR2 FQNEAQ come from the germline V gene. V lost 5 bases, J lost 2 bases, and 11 bases stayed unmatched. CDR3: CASSRARGGAPYEQYF. CDR3 nucleotide sequence: TGTGCCAGCAGCCGGGCCCGGGGGGGGGCGCCCTACGAGCAGTACTTC.

The chain combines TRBV6-6 with TRBJ1-1; tentatively, D is TRBD1 (5 bases). V was pared by 6 bases and J by 7 bases, with 15 bases between. CDR1 and CDR2 (germline): MNHNY, SVGAGI (reference sequence). The CDR3 spans 13 residues. The CDR3 DNA reads TGTGCCAGCAGCTTCCCCAGGGCCTATGAAGCTTTCTTT. Encoded protein: CASSFPRAYEAFF.

The gene calls are TRBV7-9 and TRBJ2-7; 10 bases fit TRBD1. The CDR3 sequence is 13 residues long. The ends lost 5 bases at V and 4 bases at J; junction bases unmatched: 2. Germline assignment: CDR1 SEHNR and CDR2 FQNEAQ (reference sequence). CDR3 in DNA: TGTGCCAGCAGCCGACAGGGGGCTTACGAGCAGTACTTC. Translation: CASSRQGAYEQYF.

This clone appeared a single time. The rearrangement joins TRBV6-6 to TRBJ2-7; 7 bases are shared with TRBD2. V was clipped by 2 bases and J by 0 bases; unmatched bases: 4. The CDR3 extends over 15 amino acids. Germline V lookup: CDR1 MNHNY, CDR2 SVGAGI (reference sequence). DNA for the CDR3: TGTGCCAGCAGTTACGACGGGGGGAGCTCCTACGAGCAGTACTTC. Protein product: CASSYDGGSSYEQYF.